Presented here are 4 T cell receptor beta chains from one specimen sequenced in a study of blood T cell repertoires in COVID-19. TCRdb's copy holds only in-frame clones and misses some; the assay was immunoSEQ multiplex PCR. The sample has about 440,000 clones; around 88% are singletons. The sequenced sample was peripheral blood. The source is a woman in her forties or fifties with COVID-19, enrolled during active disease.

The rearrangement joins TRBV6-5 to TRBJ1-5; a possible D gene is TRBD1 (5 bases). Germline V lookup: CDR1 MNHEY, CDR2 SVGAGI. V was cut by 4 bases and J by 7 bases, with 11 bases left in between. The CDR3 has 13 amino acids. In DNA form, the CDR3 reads TGTGCCAGCAGTTTAGACAGACGACAGCCCCAGCATTTT. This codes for CASSLDRRQPQHF.

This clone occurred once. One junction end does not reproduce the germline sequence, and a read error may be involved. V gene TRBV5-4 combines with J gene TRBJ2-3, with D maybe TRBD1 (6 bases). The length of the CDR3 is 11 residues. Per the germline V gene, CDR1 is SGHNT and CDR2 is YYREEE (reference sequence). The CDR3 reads CASSWTDTQYF. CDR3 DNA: TGTGCCAGCAGCTGGACAGACACGCAGTATTTT.

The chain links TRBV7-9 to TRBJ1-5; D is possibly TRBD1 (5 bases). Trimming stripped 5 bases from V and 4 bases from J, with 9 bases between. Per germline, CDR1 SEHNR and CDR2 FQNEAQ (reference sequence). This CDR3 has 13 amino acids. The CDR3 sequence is CASSPQGNQPQHF. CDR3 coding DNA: TGTGCCAGCAGCCCTCAGGGAAATCAGCCCCAGCATTTT.

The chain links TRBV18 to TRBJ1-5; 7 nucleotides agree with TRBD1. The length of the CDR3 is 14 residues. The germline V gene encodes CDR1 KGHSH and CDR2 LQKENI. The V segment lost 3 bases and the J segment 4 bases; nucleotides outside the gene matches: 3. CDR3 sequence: CASSPQGENQPQHF. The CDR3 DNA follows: TGTGCCAGCTCACCCCAGGGGGAAAATCAGCCCCAGCATTTT.